The clone carrying this T cell receptor (beta chain) was seen many times. This sample was taken from a study of T cells after yellow fever vaccination. TCRdb independently ran MiXCR on the 5' RACE reads; one entry per CDR3 protein. The table lists fewer than 350,000 distinct CDR3 sequences, 8.7% of them singletons. The V end was cut by 2 bases, the J end by 4 bases, with 5 bases between. Germline lookup yields CDR1 SEHNR and CDR2 FQNEAQ (reference sequence). The CDR3 loop spans 12 amino acids. V is TRBV7-9 and J is TRBJ1-1; unclear D gene. The sample here was PBMCs, taken on the day of the first yellow fever vaccination. This clonotype was obtained from a man younger than 30 who received the YFV17D yellow fever vaccine. The CDR3 sequence is CASSLQATEAFF. CDR3 sequence (DNA): TGTGCCAGCAGCTTACAGGCCACTGAAGCTTTCTTT.